This TCR beta chain was identified in a study of OX40 agonist ivuxolimab in advanced cancers. Study-wide points: CD8+ T cells (on average) carried more expanded clones than CD4+ T cells.

The sample holds a few counts of this clone. Its target is unknown. Some clones are missing from TCRdb's copy, which holds only in-frame ones; the method was immunoSEQ multiplex PCR. The sample has roughly 100,000 clones, around 90% seen once. This CDR3 region has 13 residues. Germline V lookup: CDR1 MNHNS, CDR2 SASEGT. V was pared by 6 bases and J by 5 bases, with 4 bases of the junction left unmatched. The gene calls are TRBV6-1 and TRBJ1-2; 9 positions match TRBD1. This TCR was recovered from an adult with an advanced solid tumor such as melanoma, head and neck, liver or kidney cancer. The sample in question was CD4+ or CD8+ T cells sorted from blood, obtained in a trial of the OX40 agonist ivuxolimab. This chain's CDR3 is CASRGGTGYGYTF. DNA for the CDR3: TGTGCCAGCAGAGGAGGGACAGGGTATGGCTACACCTTC.